This TCR beta chain stems from a study of T-cell reconstitution after alpha-beta-depleted transplantation in children. General study points: There were some patients whose high TCRbeta diversity at day 60 came from surviving recipient T cells and thymic progenitors. Reportedly, roughly two months post-transplant, alpha-beta T cells arose from several hundred expanded graft clones. By one year post-transplant, T-cell counts and diversity largely arose from T cells that were newly produced.

Germline CDR1 SGHTA, CDR2 FQGNSA. The V segment lost 5 bases and the J segment 7 bases; nucleotides outside the gene matches: 11. The CDR3 covers 15 residues. This clonotype has more than one count but fewer than ten. Its target is not known. TCRbeta library construction was performed incorporating unique molecular identifiers. MiXCR, applied by TCRdb to the PCR reads, yields one record per CDR3 protein. The data hold about 76,000 distinct CDR3 sequences, with 13% to 15% observed a single time. The source is a male patient between 2 and 10 years old who had a stem cell transplant for acute lymphoblastic leukemia, so the T cells may come from the graft donor. V gene TRBV7-2 combines with J gene TRBJ2-3, with 8 nucleotides matching TRBD1. Sequenced here: PBMCs, mostly from graft donor cells, sampled 180 days after TCRalphabeta/CD19-depleted stem cell transplant. The CDR3 bases are TGTGCCAGCAGCGGGGGACAGGCCTTACAGAATACGCAGTATTTT. It is translated as CASSGGQALQNTQYF.